The 7 T cell receptor beta chains below come from one sample, sequenced in a study of cytomegalovirus exposure and HLA in healthy donors. The PCR was carried out with 60 Vbeta primers and 13 Jbeta primers. Profiled with immunoSEQ multiplex PCR; TCRdb holds only in-frame clones, not every one. Of fewer than 150,000 clones detected, around 76% appear once; the ten largest clones hold less than 3%. Specimen: PBMCs. The receptors shown here come from a male donor in good health and CMV-seronegative.

The chain recombines TRBV5-1 with TRBJ2-7; 9 nucleotides line up with TRBD2. Germline V gene sequence: CDR1 SGHRS, CDR2 YFSETQ. CDR3 length equals 16 residues. Trimming took 4 bases from V and 6 from J; bases not matched to a gene: 14. As DNA, the CDR3 is TGCGCCAGCAGCCCCCGGCTTGGCGGGGGGGCTAGCGAGCAGTACTTC. This encodes CASSPRLGGGASEQYF.

The chain joins TRBV4-1 to TRBJ2-7; no reliable D call. This CDR3 spans 11 amino acids. Germline CDR1 and CDR2: MGHRA and YSYEKL. V lost 3 bases and J 6 bases, leaving 6 bases between the germline ends. CDR3 amino acids: CASSQVGEQYF. The CDR3 DNA is TGCGCCAGCAGCCAGGTCGGCGAGCAGTACTTC.

The CDR3 reads CASSRLGLAIHEQFF. The CDR3 DNA sequence: TGCGCCAGCAGCCGGTTGGGACTAGCCATCCATGAGCAGTTCTTC. V usage is TRBV4-1 and J usage is TRBJ2-1; 9 bases are a match to TRBD2. After removal of 4 bases from V and 8 bases from J, the junction contained 9 bases not matched to a gene. Germline CDR1 is MGHRA and CDR2 is YSYEKL. The CDR3 extends over 15 amino acids.

The chain employs TRBV28 and TRBJ2-3, with 9 bases matching TRBD1. The V gene end was trimmed by 5 bases and the J gene end by 0 bases; junction bases not matched to a gene: 9. This CDR3 region has 17 residues. Germline-derived CDR1 and CDR2 are MDHEN and SYDVKM. The CDR3 spells CASSHPQGAYSTDTQYF. CDR3 DNA: TGTGCCAGCAGTCACCCACAGGGGGCGTATAGCACAGATACGCAGTATTTT.

This clone was counted only a few times. The chain carries TRBV27 and TRBJ2-7; 11 nucleotides agree with TRBD1. This CDR3 comprises 13 residues. Germline V gene lookup returns CDR1 MNHEY and CDR2 SMNVEV (reference sequence). The V gene end was trimmed by 6 bases and the J gene end by 5 bases; junction bases not matched to a gene: 3. The CDR3 nucleotides read TGTGCCAGCAGATGGACAGGGGGCAACGAGCAGTACTTC. It specifies CASRWTGGNEQYF.

The V call is TRBV7-9, the J call TRBJ2-5, with 11 bases identical to TRBD2. V shed 4 bases and J 5 bases; nucleotides not matched to a gene: 3. From germline, CDR1 is SEHNR and CDR2 FQNEAQ (reference sequence). This CDR3 spans 14 amino acids. The CDR3 here is CASSSRTSGETQYF. Written as DNA, the CDR3 is TGTGCCAGCAGCTCCCGGACTAGCGGGGAGACCCAGTACTTC. Complete variable domain (other parts from reference TRBV7-9 and TRBJ2-5): DTGVSQNPRHKITKRGQNVTFRCDPISEHNRLYWYRQTLGQGPEFLTYFQNEAQLEKSRLLSDRFSAERPKGSFSTLEIQRTEQGDSAMYLCASSSRTSGETQYFGPGTRLLVL.

For the CDR3, the DNA is TGTGCCAGCTCACCACAGGGGCTCTCCTACGAGCAGTACTTC. This sequence encodes CASSPQGLSYEQYF. The V and J genes are TRBV18 and TRBJ2-7; perhaps TRBD1 as D (5 bases). CDR1 and CDR2 from the germline V gene are KGHSH and LQKENI. Trimming left V 1 base short and J 0 bases short, with 7 bases between. The CDR3 length is 14 residues.